The rows below give T cell receptor beta chains drawn from one sample of a study of CD8 T cell repertoires and HIV-1 epitope variants. Measured with immunoSEQ multiplex PCR; TCRdb has only the in-frame clones, and not every one. The table includes about 4,400 clones, less than 70% detected once. For these receptors, no antigen is known. The sequencing sample was made of cultured CD8+ T cells derived from PBMCs. These receptor sequences come from a male donor with HIV. The CDR3 runs from the conserved cysteine through the conserved F or W. Each record gives: CDR3 protein, CDR3 DNA, V gene, J gene, D gene, clone size. D genes are given only for firm matches. Clone sizes are given selectively: once, few, many, or a class where the clone is expanded.

CDR3: CASSSSWGDDEQYF
DNA: TGCGCCAGCAGCTCGAGCTGGGGGGACGACGAGCAGTACTTC
V: TRBV4-1
J: TRBJ2-7
D: NA
size: NA

CDR3: CASSEYGDSYEQYF
DNA: TGTGCCAGCAGTGAATATGGGGACTCCTACGAGCAGTACTTC
V: TRBV2
J: TRBJ2-7
D: NA
size: few

CDR3: CASSLYTTYGYTF
DNA: TGTGCCAGCAGCTTATACACGACCTATGGCTACACCTTC
V: TRBV7-8
J: TRBJ1-2
D: NA
size: NA

CDR3: CASNLLAGDYNEQFF
DNA: TGTGCCAGCAACTTACTAGCGGGGGACTACAATGAGCAGTTCTTC
V: TRBV6-5
J: TRBJ2-1
D: TRBD2
size: NA

CDR3: CAISESGGRNYGYTF
DNA: TGTGCCATCAGTGAAAGTGGGGGCCGAAACTATGGCTACACCTTC
V: TRBV10-3
J: TRBJ1-2
D: NA
size: NA

CDR3: CASSATGGDSYEQFF
DNA: TGTGCCAGCAGTGCCACAGGGGGCGACTCATATGAGCAGTTCTTC
V: TRBV28
J: TRBJ2-1
D: TRBD1
size: NA

CDR3: CASSQEDRATDTQYF
DNA: TGCGCCAGCAGCCAAGAGGACAGGGCCACAGATACGCAGTATTTT
V: TRBV4-1
J: TRBJ2-3
D: TRBD1
size: few

CDR3: CASSQASRAGTEAFF
DNA: TGTGCCAGCAGCCAAGCGAGTAGGGCGGGCACTGAAGCTTTCTTT
V: TRBV9
J: TRBJ1-1
D: NA
size: NA

CDR3: CASSLGGTYEQYF
DNA: TGTGCCAGCAGTTTGGGGGGTACCTACGAGCAGTACTTC
V: TRBV28
J: TRBJ2-7
D: NA
size: few

CDR3: CASSQVQGGFGELFF
DNA: TGCGCCAGCAGCCAAGTGCAGGGCGGGTTCGGGGAGCTGTTTTTT
V: TRBV4-3
J: TRBJ2-2
D: NA
size: NA

CDR3: CASSLGGEQYF
DNA: TGTGCCAGCAGTTTAGGGGGAGAGCAGTACTTC
V: TRBV28
J: TRBJ2-7
D: NA
size: NA

CDR3: CASSPSGGEQYF
DNA: TGTGCCAGCAGCCCCTCTGGGGGGGAGCAGTACTTC
V: TRBV7-9
J: TRBJ2-7
D: NA
size: few

CDR3: CASSALAGDKTGELFF
DNA: TGTGCCAGCAGCGCACTAGCGGGAGATAAAACCGGGGAGCTGTTTTTT
V: TRBV7-2
J: TRBJ2-2
D: TRBD2
size: NA

CDR3: CASSYASGGSYEQYF
DNA: TGCGCCAGCAGCTATGCTAGCGGGGGGTCCTACGAGCAGTACTTC
V: TRBV4-1
J: TRBJ2-7
D: TRBD2
size: few

CDR3: CASSEAGGLYSNQPQHF
DNA: TGTGCCAGCAGTGAAGCAGGGGGCCTTTATAGCAATCAGCCCCAGCATTTT
V: TRBV2
J: TRBJ1-5
D: TRBD1
size: NA

CDR3: CASRGGTEAFF
DNA: TGTGCCAGCAGAGGGGGCACTGAAGCTTTCTTT
V: TRBV21-1
J: TRBJ1-1
D: NA
size: few

CDR3: CASSLVQANEQFF
DNA: TGTGCCAGCAGCTTGGTGCAGGCCAATGAGCAGTTCTTC
V: TRBV5-6
J: TRBJ2-1
D: NA
size: NA

CDR3: CASSVEDRGNTIYF
DNA: TGTGCCAGCAGCGTAGAGGATCGAGGAAACACCATATATTTT
V: TRBV9
J: TRBJ1-3
D: NA
size: NA

CDR3: CASSFEGITDTQYF
DNA: TGTGCCAGCAGCTTTGAAGGGATAACAGATACGCAGTATTTT
V: TRBV7-6
J: TRBJ2-3
D: NA
size: NA

CDR3: CASSHAQGGLHEQYF
DNA: TGCGCCAGCAGCCACGCACAGGGAGGCCTTCACGAGCAGTACTTC
V: TRBV4-3
J: TRBJ2-7
D: NA
size: few

CDR3: CASSLGGGNNEQYF
DNA: TGTGCCAGCAGCTTGGGCGGGGGGAACAACGAGCAGTACTTC
V: TRBV7-2
J: TRBJ2-7
D: TRBD2
size: NA

CDR3: CASSLASEFDRGLIYEQYF
DNA: TGTGCCAGCAGCTTGGCCAGTGAATTCGACAGGGGACTCATCTACGAGCAGTACTTC
V: TRBV5-6
J: TRBJ2-7
D: TRBD1
size: NA

CDR3: CASSLLYSYEQYF
DNA: TGTGCCAGCAGTTTATTGTACAGCTACGAGCAGTACTTC
V: TRBV28
J: TRBJ2-7
D: NA
size: NA

CDR3: CASSQDPAGASNEQFF
DNA: TGCGCCAGCAGCCAAGACCCAGCGGGGGCCTCCAATGAGCAGTTCTTC
V: TRBV4-3
J: TRBJ2-1
D: TRBD2
size: NA

CDR3: CASGTAYTGELFF
DNA: TGTGCCAGCGGAACAGCTTACACCGGGGAGCTGTTTTTT
V: TRBV5-6
J: TRBJ2-2
D: NA
size: NA

CDR3: CASTPGARVPEAFF
DNA: TGTGCCAGCACCCCTGGGGCACGGGTGCCCGAAGCTTTCTTT
V: TRBV28
J: TRBJ1-1
D: NA
size: NA

CDR3: CASSLVADGNQPQHF
DNA: TGTGCCAGCAGCTTAGTGGCCGATGGCAATCAGCCCCAGCATTTT
V: TRBV7-2
J: TRBJ1-5
D: NA
size: NA

CDR3: CASSVGTDTGELFF
DNA: TGTGCCAGCAGCGTAGGGACAGACACCGGGGAGCTGTTTTTT
V: TRBV9
J: TRBJ2-2
D: NA
size: once

CDR3: CASSLGLAGYEQYF
DNA: TGTGCCAGCAGTTTAGGACTAGCGGGGTACGAGCAGTACTTC
V: TRBV27
J: TRBJ2-7
D: TRBD2
size: NA

CDR3: CASSARDSATDTQYF
DNA: TGTGCCAGCAGCGCTCGGGACTCGGCGACAGATACGCAGTATTTT
V: TRBV7-9
J: TRBJ2-3
D: NA
size: once

CDR3: CASSLQGSGANVLTF
DNA: TGTGCCAGCAGCTTACAGGGCTCTGGGGCCAACGTCCTGACTTTC
V: TRBV5-4
J: TRBJ2-6
D: NA
size: NA

CDR3: CSVDHWDRYNEQFF
DNA: TGCAGCGTTGACCACTGGGACAGGTACAATGAGCAGTTCTTC
V: TRBV29-1
J: TRBJ2-1
D: TRBD1
size: NA

CDR3: CASSFAGNQETQYF
DNA: TGTGCCAGCAGTTTCGCCGGGAACCAAGAGACCCAGTACTTC
V: TRBV28
J: TRBJ2-5
D: NA
size: NA

CDR3: CASSLGGGRRGYTF
DNA: TGTGCCAGCAGTTTAGGGGGCGGGCGCCGGGGCTACACCTTC
V: TRBV27
J: TRBJ1-2
D: NA
size: NA

CDR3: CASSLSGGTYEQYF
DNA: TGTGCCAGCAGTTTGAGTGGAGGGACCTACGAGCAGTACTTC
V: TRBV28
J: TRBJ2-7
D: NA
size: few

CDR3: CASSLYGGTHEQYF
DNA: TGTGCCAGCAGTTTATATGGGGGTACCCACGAGCAGTACTTC
V: TRBV28
J: TRBJ2-7
D: NA
size: NA

CDR3: CASSFDRDENQPQHF
DNA: TGTGCCAGCAGTTTCGACAGGGACGAGAATCAGCCCCAGCATTTT
V: TRBV6-5
J: TRBJ1-5
D: TRBD1
size: NA

CDR3: CASSGTGGDGYTF
DNA: TGCGCCAGCAGTGGGACAGGGGGGGATGGCTACACCTTC
V: TRBV10-2
J: TRBJ1-2
D: TRBD1
size: NA

CDR3: CASSPRHGDRGDGYTF
DNA: TGTGCCAGCAGCCCACGTCATGGGGACAGGGGAGATGGCTACACCTTC
V: TRBV9
J: TRBJ1-2
D: TRBD1
size: few

CDR3: CASREVGPRGQQYF
DNA: TGTGCCAGTCGGGAGGTCGGGCCCCGCGGGCAGCAGTACTTC
V: TRBV19
J: TRBJ2-7
D: TRBD2
size: NA

CDR3: CASSQELVAYEQYF
DNA: TGCGCCAGCAGCCAAGAACTAGTGGCCTACGAGCAGTACTTC
V: TRBV4-1
J: TRBJ2-7
D: NA
size: NA

CDR3: CASSFQGEYQPQHF
DNA: TGTGCCAGCAGCTTCCAGGGGGAATATCAGCCCCAGCATTTT
V: TRBV5-6
J: TRBJ1-5
D: TRBD1
size: NA

CDR3: CASSPWTGGAYEQYF
DNA: TGTGCCAGCAGCCCTTGGACAGGGGGCGCTTACGAGCAGTACTTC
V: TRBV9
J: TRBJ2-7
D: TRBD1
size: NA

CDR3: CASSPRTSGNEQFF
DNA: TGTGCCAGCAGCCCCCGGACTAGCGGAAATGAGCAGTTCTTC
V: TRBV28
J: TRBJ2-1
D: TRBD2
size: NA